The 29 T cell receptor beta chains reported below all come from one sample, sequenced in a study of T cell responses to AZD1222 COVID-19 vaccine. TCRdb keeps only in-frame clones here, not all; method: immunoSEQ multiplex PCR. The sample has about 130,000 clones, 92% seen once; the top ten hold about 1.1%. The sequenced sample was peripheral blood, obtained 28 days after the second AZD1222 dose. The receptor source for this set is an adult who received the AZD1222 COVID-19 vaccine.

The CDR3 region has the DNA TGTGCCAGCAGCTTAGAACGACTAGCGGGATCAAAGTTCTTC. Encoded protein: CASSLERLAGSKFF. The genes are TRBV7-2 and TRBJ2-1; 11 nucleotides agree with TRBD2. Germline loops: CDR1 SGHTA, CDR2 FQGNSA. This CDR3 is built from 14 residues. After removal of 1 base from V and 14 bases from J, the junction contained 7 bases not matched to a gene.

The chain employs TRBV4-3 and TRBJ1-3; D not resolved. This CDR3 has 15 residues. Germline CDR1 and CDR2: LGHNA and YSLEER. Trimming stripped 0 bases from V and 9 bases from J, with 15 bases between. The CDR3 loop reads CASSQDWPSLGTIYF. For the CDR3, the DNA is TGCGCCAGCAGCCAAGATTGGCCGTCCCTGGGCACCATATATTTT.

V usage is TRBV7-3 and J usage is TRBJ2-3; 7 bases are shared with TRBD2. The CDR3 is 15 amino acids. With 4 bases clipped from V and 0 bases from J, the junction kept 4 bases outside the gene matches. CDR1 is SGHTA and CDR2 is FQGTGA in the germline V gene. The CDR3 reads CASSSRGGSTDTQYF. For the CDR3, the DNA is TGTGCCAGCAGCTCTCGCGGGGGTAGCACAGATACGCAGTATTTT.

The chain is built from TRBV19 and TRBJ1-5, with no clear D. The length of the CDR3 is 14 residues. Trimming stripped 9 bases from V and 4 bases from J, with 16 bases between. The germline CDR1 and CDR2 sequences are LNHDA and SQIVND (reference sequence). The CDR3 loop reads CASETRVENQPQHF. CDR3 sequence (DNA): TGTGCCAGCGAAACAAGGGTTGAAAATCAGCCCCAGCATTTT. The full variable domain, completed using reference TRBV19 and TRBJ1-5, is DGGITQSPKYLFRKEGQNVTLSCEQNLNHDAMYWYRQDPGQGLRLIYYSQIVNDFQKGDIAEGYSVSREKKESFPLTVTSAQKNPTAFYLCASETRVENQPQHFGDGTRLSIL.

The chain carries TRBV5-1 and TRBJ2-2; TRBD2 might be the D (6 bases). The CDR3 spans 14 residues. CDR1 and CDR2 from the germline V gene are SGHRS and YFSETQ. Deletions cut 5 bases from V and 0 bases from J, with 8 bases between. CDR3 in amino acids: CASRGTSNTGELFF. Here the CDR3 DNA reads TGCGCCAGCAGGGGGACTTCGAACACCGGGGAGCTGTTTTTT.

This chain links TRBV18 with TRBJ1-1, with TRBD1 as a possible D gene (5 bases). This CDR3 spans 14 amino acids. V was clipped by 3 bases and J by 5 bases, with 13 bases between them. Germline V lookup: CDR1 KGHSH, CDR2 LQKENI. The CDR3 DNA reads as TGTGCCAGCTCACCCGGTTCAGGGACGACTGAAGCTTTCTTT. Translated: CASSPGSGTTEAFF.

The chain is built from TRBV7-2 and TRBJ2-5, with 7 bases that match TRBD1. V was pared by 5 bases and J by 3 bases, with 9 bases of the junction left unmatched. Germline V gene sequence: CDR1 SGHTA, CDR2 FQGNSA. The CDR3 has 15 residues. In DNA, the CDR3 is TGTGCCAGCAGCGCAGTTATCGGACAGGAAGAGACCCAGTACTTC. This gives the protein CASSAVIGQEETQYF. The whole variable domain, filled in from reference TRBV7-2 and TRBJ2-5, reads GAGVSQSPSNKVTEKGKDVELRCDPISGHTALYWYRQSLGQGLEFLIYFQGNSAPDKSGLPSDRFSAERTGGSVSTLTIQRTQQEDSAVYLCASSAVIGQEETQYFGPGTRLLVL.

The chain recombines TRBV14 with TRBJ2-1; 8 bases line up with TRBD2. The germline V gene has CDR1 SGHDN and CDR2 FVKESK. CDR3 length equals 17 residues. Trimming removed 4 bases from V and 3 bases from J; junction bases left unmatched: 11. CDR3 residues: CASSPTRRGGIYNEQFF. DNA for the CDR3: TGTGCCAGCAGCCCCACCCGTCGGGGGGGCATCTACAATGAGCAGTTCTTC.

The CDR3 region has the DNA TGTGCCAGCAGTCTCGACAGGGGAAATCAGCCCCAGCATTTT. The encoded protein is CASSLDRGNQPQHF. The chain is built from TRBV2 and TRBJ1-5; 8 bases are shared with TRBD1. This CDR3 has 14 amino acids. V gave up 5 bases and J gave up 4 bases; unmatched junction bases: 4. Germline CDR1 reads SNHLY; CDR2 reads FYNNEI.

The chain carries TRBV3-1 (or the pseudogene TRBV3-2) and TRBJ1-5; the D gene is possibly TRBD1 (6 bases). V lost 6 bases, J lost 7 bases, and 19 bases lay in between. From germline, CDR1 is LGHDT and CDR2 YNNKEL (reference sequence). This CDR3 has 15 residues. The CDR3 nucleotides read TGTGCCAGCAGTCTCGGGGGGCAGGGGAGACAGCCCCAGCATTTT. Translation: CASSLGGQGRQPQHF.

The V gene is TRBV29-1, the J gene TRBJ2-5; 9 bases are a match to TRBD1. CDR1 SQVTM and CDR2 ANQGSEA come from the germline V gene. The CDR3 loop spans 14 amino acids. With 3 bases clipped from V and 7 bases from J, the junction kept 9 bases outside the gene matches. CDR3 residues: CSVELRDRAPTQYF. DNA of the CDR3: TGCAGCGTTGAGCTTAGGGACAGGGCGCCGACCCAGTACTTC.

The V and J genes are TRBV2 and TRBJ1-5, with D perhaps matching TRBD1 (6 bases). The CDR3 length is 16 residues. V lost 5 bases and J 10 bases, leaving 24 bases between the germline ends. CDR1 SNHLY and CDR2 FYNNEI come from the germline V gene. For the CDR3, the DNA is TGTGCCAGCAGTTCAGACAGGATCCTTCGAGGGGGTCCCCAGCATTTT. This codes for CASSSDRILRGGPQHF.

This sequence joins TRBV19 and TRBJ1-3; D is undetermined. CDR1 is LNHDA, CDR2 SQIVND, per germline (reference sequence). Trimming shortened V by 6 bases and J by 0 bases, and 9 bases separated the two germline ends. The CDR3 loop spans 14 amino acids. CDR3 in amino acids: CASSAGSSGNTIYF. CDR3 coding DNA: TGTGCCAGTAGCGCGGGGAGCTCTGGAAACACCATATATTTT.

This clone was seen just once. V is TRBV7-3 and J is TRBJ2-3, with TRBD1 matching 10 bases. V was pared by 5 bases and J by 4 bases, with 6 bases of the junction left unmatched. Germline CDR1 is SGHTA and CDR2 is FQGTGA. CDR3 length: 15 residues. The CDR3 nucleotides read TGTGCCAGCAGCCAAGGGGACAGGGGCCCAGATACGCAGTATTTT. This sequence encodes CASSQGDRGPDTQYF.

The V call is TRBV29-1, the J call TRBJ1-1; 11 bases line up with TRBD1. The CDR3 is 13 amino acids. The V gene end was trimmed by 8 bases and the J gene end by 3 bases; junction bases not matched to a gene: 5. CDR1 SQVTM and CDR2 ANQGSEA come from the germline V gene. CDR3 sequence: CSTRDRGDTEAFF. CDR3 DNA: TGCAGCACCAGGGACAGGGGGGACACTGAAGCTTTCTTT.

The genes are TRBV3-1 (or the pseudogene TRBV3-2) and TRBJ1-1; 8 bases fit TRBD1. This CDR3 contains 14 residues. Looked up from germline, CDR1 is LGHDT and CDR2 is YNNKEL (reference sequence). V was clipped by 4 bases and J by 7 bases; unmatched bases: 8. The CDR3 coding sequence is TGTGCCAGCAGCCCCTTGGACAGGGACGGTGAAGCTTTCTTT. It yields the protein CASSPLDRDGEAFF.

The chain carries TRBV12-3 or TRBV12-4 and TRBJ1-1; possible D gene TRBD1, 5 bases. Trimming removed 6 bases at V and 8 bases at J, with 10 bases between. This CDR3 spans 11 amino acids. CDR3 nucleotide sequence: TGTGCCAGCAGGATCGGGGACGAAGCTTTCTTT. Its protein product is CASRIGDEAFF.

Only one count was recorded for this clone. J is TRBJ1-3 and V is TRBV7-9, with a tentative D call TRBD1 (6 bases). Germline V gives CDR1 SEHNR, CDR2 FQNEAQ (reference sequence). The germline V and J ends were trimmed by 1 base and 0 bases, with 7 bases remaining between them. CDR3 length equals 15 residues. The CDR3 DNA is TGTGCCAGCAGCTTAGGAGGGGGCTCTGGAAACACCATATATTTT. Protein sequence: CASSLGGGSGNTIYF. The variable domain in full, with the rest retrieved from reference TRBV7-9 and TRBJ1-3, is DTGVSQNPRHKITKRGQNVTFRCDPISEHNRLYWYRQTLGQGPEFLTYFQNEAQLEKSRLLSDRFSAERPKGSFSTLEIQRTEQGDSAMYLCASSLGGGSGNTIYFGEGSWLTVV.

This rearrangement joins TRBV30 to TRBJ1-2; tentatively, D is TRBD1 (5 bases). The V and J ends lost 1 base and 2 bases respectively, with 11 bases between them. This CDR3 has 14 amino acids. CDR1 and CDR2 from the germline V gene are GTSNPN and SVGIG (reference sequence). The CDR3 is CAWSGPQGNYGYTF. CDR3 nucleotide sequence: TGTGCCTGGAGTGGTCCCCAGGGAAACTATGGCTACACCTTC.

The chain recombines TRBV7-2 with TRBJ2-1, with 11 bases identical to TRBD2. V lost 5 bases, J lost 4 bases, and 4 bases stayed unmatched. Germline CDR1 reads SGHTA; CDR2 reads FQGNSA. The length of the CDR3 is 15 residues. CDR3 sequence reads: CASSRGLAVYNEQFF. In nucleotides, the CDR3 is TGTGCCAGCAGCCGGGGACTAGCGGTTTACAATGAGCAGTTCTTC.

The chain recombines TRBV19 with TRBJ1-4; D may be TRBD1 (6 bases). V lost 5 bases and J 8 bases, leaving 15 bases between the germline ends. This CDR3 is built from 14 residues. Germline V gives CDR1 LNHDA, CDR2 SQIVND (reference sequence). The CDR3 sequence: CASSYSGEGEKLFF. In nucleotides, the CDR3 is TGTGCCAGTAGTTACTCAGGGGAGGGCGAAAAACTGTTTTTT.

The V gene is TRBV19, the J gene TRBJ2-3, with 9 bases aligning to TRBD1. Germline-derived CDR1 and CDR2 are LNHDA and SQIVND (reference sequence). The trim removed 4 bases at V and 3 bases at J, leaving 2 bases unmatched. The CDR3 covers 14 residues. CDR3 coding DNA: TGTGCCAGTAGTACGACAGGGGGAACAGATACGCAGTATTTT. Its protein is CASSTTGGTDTQYF.

The V gene is TRBV6-2 or TRBV6-3, the J gene TRBJ2-7, with 7 positions matching TRBD1. The CDR3 contains 13 residues. Germline CDR1 is MNHEY and CDR2 is SVGEGT. The trim removed 6 bases at V and 5 bases at J, leaving 7 bases unmatched. CDR3 protein: CASSRDSWHEQYF. The CDR3 nucleotides are TGTGCCAGCAGCCGGGACAGTTGGCACGAGCAGTACTTC.

V is TRBV29-1 and J is TRBJ1-1; tentative D call: TRBD1 (6 bases). V gave up 4 bases and J gave up 2 bases, with 14 bases separating them. The CDR3 totals 14 residues. Germline V gene data show CDR1 as SQVTM and CDR2 as ANQGSEA. This chain's CDR3 is CSVGIGGRNTEAFF. The DNA of the CDR3 is TGCAGCGTTGGGATTGGGGGGCGCAACACTGAAGCTTTCTTT.

The chain couples TRBV12-5 to TRBJ2-2; 12 positions agree with TRBD2. Trimming cost V 4 bases and J 5 bases; bases outside gene matches: 23. The CDR3 has 22 amino acids. The germline V gene encodes CDR1 LGHNT and CDR2 FRNRAP. The CDR3 DNA sequence: TGTGCTAGTGGTTGGACCAACAATCTTTCTAGCGGGGGGGCCAGAGGGACCGGGGAGCTGTTTTTT. It specifies CASGWTNNLSSGGARGTGELFF.

This clone came up a few times. The chain couples TRBV6-4 to TRBJ2-2; the match to TRBD1 covers 7 bases. The CDR3 totals 14 residues. V shed 8 bases and J 5 bases; nucleotides not matched to a gene: 8. CDR1 is MRHNA, CDR2 SNTAGT, per germline. Here the CDR3 DNA reads TGTGCCAGCCGTAAAGAGACAGGGACCGGGGAGCTGTTTTTT. Its translation: CASRKETGTGELFF.

The chain carries TRBV9 and TRBJ2-3; D remains unclear. CDR1 is SGDLS and CDR2 is YYNGEE in the germline V gene. This CDR3 contains 15 residues. V lost 4 bases, J lost 0 bases, and 12 bases lay in between. CDR3 protein: CASSPKTSSTDTQYF. The CDR3, as DNA: TGTGCCAGCAGCCCCAAGACATCTAGCACAGATACGCAGTATTTT.

This chain uses TRBV18 with TRBJ1-5; 9 nucleotides align to TRBD1. The length of the CDR3 is 16 residues. CDR1 and CDR2 from the germline V gene are KGHSH and LQKENI. V dropped 2 bases and J dropped 5; count of bases not matched to a gene: 7. Here the CDR3 reads CASSPGTGLVDQPQHF. The DNA of the CDR3 is TGTGCCAGCTCACCAGGGACAGGGCTCGTGGATCAGCCCCAGCATTTT.

The chain employs TRBV7-2 and TRBJ1-1; no firm D call. The CDR3 has 14 amino acids. Per the germline V gene, CDR1 is SGHTA and CDR2 is FQGNSA. Trimming took off 3 bases at V and 7 bases at J, with 15 bases between the two ends. The CDR3 here is CASSLGFDGFEAFF. DNA of the CDR3: TGTGCCAGCAGCTTGGGTTTTGATGGGTTTGAAGCTTTCTTT.